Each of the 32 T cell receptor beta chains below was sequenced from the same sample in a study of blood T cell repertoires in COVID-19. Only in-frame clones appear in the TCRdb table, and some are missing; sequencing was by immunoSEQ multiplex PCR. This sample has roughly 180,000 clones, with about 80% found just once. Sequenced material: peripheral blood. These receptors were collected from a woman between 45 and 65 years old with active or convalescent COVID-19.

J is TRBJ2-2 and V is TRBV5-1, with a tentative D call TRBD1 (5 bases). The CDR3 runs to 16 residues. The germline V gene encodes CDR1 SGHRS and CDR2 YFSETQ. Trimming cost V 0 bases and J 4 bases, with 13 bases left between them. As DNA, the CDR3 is TGCGCCAGCAGCTTGGGGAGTGTGGGGCCCACCGGGGAGCTGTTTTTT. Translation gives CASSLGSVGPTGELFF.

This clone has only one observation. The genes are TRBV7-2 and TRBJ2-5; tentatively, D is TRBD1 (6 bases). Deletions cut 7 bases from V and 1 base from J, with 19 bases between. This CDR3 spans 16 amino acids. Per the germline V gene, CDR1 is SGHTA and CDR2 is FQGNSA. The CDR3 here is CASTPVGVGGQETQYF. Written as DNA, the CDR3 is TGTGCCAGCACCCCAGTGGGGGTAGGGGGCCAAGAGACCCAGTACTTC.

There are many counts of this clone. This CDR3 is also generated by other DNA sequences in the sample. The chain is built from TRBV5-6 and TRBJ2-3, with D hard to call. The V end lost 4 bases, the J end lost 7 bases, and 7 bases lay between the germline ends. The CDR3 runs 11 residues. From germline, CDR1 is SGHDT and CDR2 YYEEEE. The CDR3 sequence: CASSLSYTQYF. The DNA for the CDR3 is TGTGCCAGCAGCCTATCTTATACGCAGTATTTT.

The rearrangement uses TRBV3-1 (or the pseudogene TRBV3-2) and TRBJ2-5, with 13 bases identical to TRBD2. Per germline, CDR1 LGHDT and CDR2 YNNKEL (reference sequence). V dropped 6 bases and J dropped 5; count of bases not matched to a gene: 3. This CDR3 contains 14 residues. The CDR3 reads CASRLLAGGETQYF. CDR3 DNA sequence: TGTGCCAGCAGGTTACTAGCGGGGGGGGAGACCCAGTACTTC.

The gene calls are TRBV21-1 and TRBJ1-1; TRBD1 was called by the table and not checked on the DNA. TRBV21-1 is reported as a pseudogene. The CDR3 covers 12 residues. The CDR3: CASSRQDSEAFF. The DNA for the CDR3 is TGTGCCAGCAGCAGACAGGACAGTGAAGCTTTCTTT.

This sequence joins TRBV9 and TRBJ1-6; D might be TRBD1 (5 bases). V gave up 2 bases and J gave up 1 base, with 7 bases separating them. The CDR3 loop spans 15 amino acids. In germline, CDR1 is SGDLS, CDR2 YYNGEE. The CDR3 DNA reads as TGTGCCAGCAGCGTTGGGGGGTCCTATAATTCACCCCTCCACTTT. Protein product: CASSVGGSYNSPLHF.

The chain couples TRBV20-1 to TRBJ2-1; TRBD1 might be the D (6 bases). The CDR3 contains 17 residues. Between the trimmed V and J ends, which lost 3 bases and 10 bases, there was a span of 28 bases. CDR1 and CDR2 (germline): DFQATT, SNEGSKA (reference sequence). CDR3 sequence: CSASPGWGPTMSREQFF. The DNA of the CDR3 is TGCAGTGCTAGTCCAGGGTGGGGGCCTACAATGAGCAGAGAGCAGTTCTTC.

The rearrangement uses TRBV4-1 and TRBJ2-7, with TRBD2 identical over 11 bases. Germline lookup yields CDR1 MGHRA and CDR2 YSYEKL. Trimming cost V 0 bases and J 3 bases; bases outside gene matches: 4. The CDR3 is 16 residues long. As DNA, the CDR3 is TGCGCCAGCAGCCAAGAAAATCTAGCGGGGGGCTACGAGCAGTACTTC. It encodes CASSQENLAGGYEQYF.

The CDR3 region is CASSGGPGDEQFF. CDR3 in DNA: TGTGCCAGTAGTGGTGGGCCCGGGGATGAGCAGTTCTTC. V is TRBV19 and J is TRBJ2-1; D is possibly TRBD2 (5 bases). This CDR3 region has 13 residues. Trimming pared 5 bases from V and 8 bases from J, leaving 13 bases between. Germline lookup yields CDR1 LNHDA and CDR2 SQIVND (reference sequence). Supplemented by reference TRBV19 and TRBJ2-1, the full variable domain reads DGGITQSPKYLFRKEGQNVTLSCEQNLNHDAMYWYRQDPGQGLRLIYYSQIVNDFQKGDIAEGYSVSREKKESFPLTVTSAQKNPTAFYLCASSGGPGDEQFFGPGTRLTVL.

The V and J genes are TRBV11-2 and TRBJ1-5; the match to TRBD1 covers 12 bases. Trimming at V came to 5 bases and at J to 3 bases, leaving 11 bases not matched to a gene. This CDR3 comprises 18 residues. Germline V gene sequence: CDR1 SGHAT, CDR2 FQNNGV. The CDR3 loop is CASSPNAGQGAYNQPQHF. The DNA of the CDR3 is TGTGCCAGCAGCCCAAATGCGGGACAGGGGGCTTACAATCAGCCCCAGCATTTT.

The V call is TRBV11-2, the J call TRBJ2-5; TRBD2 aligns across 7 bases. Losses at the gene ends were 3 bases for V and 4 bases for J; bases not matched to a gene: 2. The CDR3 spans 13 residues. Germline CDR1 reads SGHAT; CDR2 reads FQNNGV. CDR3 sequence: CASSFTGGETQYF. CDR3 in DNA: TGTGCCAGCAGCTTTACGGGAGGAGAGACCCAGTACTTC.

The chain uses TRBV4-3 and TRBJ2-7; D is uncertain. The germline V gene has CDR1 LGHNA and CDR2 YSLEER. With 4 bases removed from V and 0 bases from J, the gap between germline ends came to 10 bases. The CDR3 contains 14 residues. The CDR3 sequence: CASSRMTYSYEQYF. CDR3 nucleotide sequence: TGCGCCAGCAGCCGGATGACTTACTCCTACGAGCAGTACTTC.

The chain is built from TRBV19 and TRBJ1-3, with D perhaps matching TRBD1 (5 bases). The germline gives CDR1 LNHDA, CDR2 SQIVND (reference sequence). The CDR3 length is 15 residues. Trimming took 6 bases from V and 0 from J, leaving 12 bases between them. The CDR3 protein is CASREQDFSGNTIYF. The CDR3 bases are TGTGCCAGTAGGGAACAGGATTTCTCTGGAAACACCATATATTTT.

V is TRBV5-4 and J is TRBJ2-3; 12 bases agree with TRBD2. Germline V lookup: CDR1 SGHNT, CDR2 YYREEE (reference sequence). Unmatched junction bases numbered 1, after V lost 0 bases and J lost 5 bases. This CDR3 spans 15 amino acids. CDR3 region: CASSLGLAGVDTQYF. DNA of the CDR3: TGTGCCAGCAGCTTGGGACTAGCGGGAGTAGATACGCAGTATTTT.

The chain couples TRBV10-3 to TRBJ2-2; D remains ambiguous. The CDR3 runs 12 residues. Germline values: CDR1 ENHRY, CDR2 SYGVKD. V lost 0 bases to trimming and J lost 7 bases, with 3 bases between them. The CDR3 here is CAISESIGELFF. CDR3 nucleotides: TGTGCCATCAGTGAGTCTATCGGGGAGCTGTTTTTT.

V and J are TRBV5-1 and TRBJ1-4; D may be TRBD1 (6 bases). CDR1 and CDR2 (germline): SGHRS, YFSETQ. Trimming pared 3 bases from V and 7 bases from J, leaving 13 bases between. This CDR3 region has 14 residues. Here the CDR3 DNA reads TGCGCCAGCAGCTCACAGGGACTAGGTGAAAAACTGTTTTTT. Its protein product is CASSSQGLGEKLFF.

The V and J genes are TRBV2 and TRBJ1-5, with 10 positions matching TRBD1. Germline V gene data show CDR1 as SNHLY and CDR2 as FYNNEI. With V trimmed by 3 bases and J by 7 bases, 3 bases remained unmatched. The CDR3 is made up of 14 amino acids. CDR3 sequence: CASSDVTGGQPQHF. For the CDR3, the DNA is TGTGCCAGCAGTGATGTGACAGGGGGCCAGCCCCAGCATTTT.

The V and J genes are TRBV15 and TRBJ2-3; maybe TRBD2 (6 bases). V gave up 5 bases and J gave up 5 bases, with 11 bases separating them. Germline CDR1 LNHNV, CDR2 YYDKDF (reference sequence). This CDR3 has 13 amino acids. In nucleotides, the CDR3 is TGTGCCACCAGCCCTAGACTAGTAGATACGCAGTATTTT. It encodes CATSPRLVDTQYF.

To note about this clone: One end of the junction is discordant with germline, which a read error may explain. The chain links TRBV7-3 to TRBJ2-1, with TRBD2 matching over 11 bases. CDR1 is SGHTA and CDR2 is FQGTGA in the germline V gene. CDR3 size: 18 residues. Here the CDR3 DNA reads TGTGCCAGCAGCATATCTAGCGGGGGGTATCTCTCCCACAATGAGCAGTTCTTC. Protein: CASSISSGGYLSHNEQFF.

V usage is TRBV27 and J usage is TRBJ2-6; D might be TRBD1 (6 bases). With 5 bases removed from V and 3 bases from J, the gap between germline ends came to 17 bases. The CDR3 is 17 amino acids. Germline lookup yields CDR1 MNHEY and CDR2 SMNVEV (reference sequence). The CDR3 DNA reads TGTGCCAGCAGTACCACTAGGGGGATGGATGGGGCCAACGTCCTGACTTTC. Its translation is CASSTTRGMDGANVLTF.

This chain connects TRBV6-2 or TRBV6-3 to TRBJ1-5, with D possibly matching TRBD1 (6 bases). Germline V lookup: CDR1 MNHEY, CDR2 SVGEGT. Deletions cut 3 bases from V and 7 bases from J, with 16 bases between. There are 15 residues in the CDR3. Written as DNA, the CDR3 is TGTGCCAGCAGTTATCTGTCGCAGGGGAAGCAGCCCCAGCATTTT. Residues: CASSYLSQGKQPQHF.

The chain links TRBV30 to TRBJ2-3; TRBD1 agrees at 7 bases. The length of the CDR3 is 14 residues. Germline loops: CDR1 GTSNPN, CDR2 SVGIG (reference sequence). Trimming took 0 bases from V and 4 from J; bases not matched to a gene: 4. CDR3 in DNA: TGTGCCTGGAGTGTCAGACAGGGCTCAGATACGCAGTATTTT. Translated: CAWSVRQGSDTQYF.

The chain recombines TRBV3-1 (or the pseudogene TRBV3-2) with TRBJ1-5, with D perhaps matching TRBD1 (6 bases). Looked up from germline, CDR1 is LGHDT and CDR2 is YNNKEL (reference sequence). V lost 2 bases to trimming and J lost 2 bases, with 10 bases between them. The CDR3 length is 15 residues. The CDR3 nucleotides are TGTGCCAGCAGCCAATTTAGGACAGGCAATCAGCCCCAGCATTTT. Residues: CASSQFRTGNQPQHF.

CDR3 sequence (DNA): TGTGCCAGCAGCTTGAGACCGGGACAGGGCCGTGGGAGACATGGCTACACCTTC. Protein product: CASSLRPGQGRGRHGYTF. V is TRBV7-2 and J is TRBJ1-2; 9 nucleotides align to TRBD1. Germline V gene data show CDR1 as SGHTA and CDR2 as FQGNSA. This CDR3 contains 18 residues. The J segment lost 6 bases and the V segment lost 3 bases, leaving 17 bases of the junction unmatched.

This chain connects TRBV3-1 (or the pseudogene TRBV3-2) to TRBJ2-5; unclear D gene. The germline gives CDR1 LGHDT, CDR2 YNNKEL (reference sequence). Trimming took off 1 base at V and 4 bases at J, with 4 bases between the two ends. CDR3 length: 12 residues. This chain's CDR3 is CASSQALETQYF. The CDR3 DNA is TGTGCCAGCAGCCAAGCCCTAGAGACCCAGTACTTC.

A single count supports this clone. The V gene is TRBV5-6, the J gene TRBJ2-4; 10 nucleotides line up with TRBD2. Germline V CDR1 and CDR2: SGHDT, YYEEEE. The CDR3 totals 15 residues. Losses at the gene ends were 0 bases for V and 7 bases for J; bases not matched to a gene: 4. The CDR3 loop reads CASSLGGLARNIQYF. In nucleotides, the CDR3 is TGTGCCAGCAGCTTGGGGGGACTAGCGAGGAACATTCAGTACTTC. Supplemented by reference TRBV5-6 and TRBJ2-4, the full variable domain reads DAGVTQSPTHLIKTRGQQVTLRCSPKSGHDTVSWYQQALGQGPQFIFQYYEEEERQRGNFPDRFSGHQFPNYSSELNVNALLLGDSALYLCASSLGGLARNIQYFGAGTRLSVL.

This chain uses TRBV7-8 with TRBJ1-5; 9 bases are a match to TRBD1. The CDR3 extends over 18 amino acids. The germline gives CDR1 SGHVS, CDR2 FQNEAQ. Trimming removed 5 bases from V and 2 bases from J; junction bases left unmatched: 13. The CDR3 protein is CASSAPGTGFAGNQPQHF. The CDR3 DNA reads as TGTGCCAGCAGCGCGCCCGGGACAGGGTTTGCGGGCAATCAGCCCCAGCATTTT.

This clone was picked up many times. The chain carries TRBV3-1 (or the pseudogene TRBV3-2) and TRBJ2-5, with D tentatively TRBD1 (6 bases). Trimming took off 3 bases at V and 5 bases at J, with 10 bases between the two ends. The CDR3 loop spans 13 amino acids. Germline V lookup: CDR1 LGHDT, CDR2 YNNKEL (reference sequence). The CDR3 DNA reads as TGTGCCAGCAGCCAGAACAGGGTGGAGACCCAGTACTTC. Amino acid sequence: CASSQNRVETQYF.

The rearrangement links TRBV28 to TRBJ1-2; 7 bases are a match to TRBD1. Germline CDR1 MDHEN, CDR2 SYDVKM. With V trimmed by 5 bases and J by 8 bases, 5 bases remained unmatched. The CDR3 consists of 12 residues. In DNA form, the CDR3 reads TGTGCCAGCAGTGAGACAGGGAGCGGCTACACCTTC. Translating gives CASSETGSGYTF.

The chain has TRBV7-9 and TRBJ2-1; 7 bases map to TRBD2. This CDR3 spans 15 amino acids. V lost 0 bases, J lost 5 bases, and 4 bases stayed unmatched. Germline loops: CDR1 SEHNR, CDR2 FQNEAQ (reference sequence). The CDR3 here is CASSLAAGANNEQFF. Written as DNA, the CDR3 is TGTGCCAGCAGCTTAGCGGCGGGAGCCAACAATGAGCAGTTCTTC.

The CDR3 DNA reads as TGTGCCAGCAGTTACTCGTTCGGGGGGGAAGACACTGAAGCTTTCTTT. The encoded protein is CASSYSFGGEDTEAFF. V gene TRBV6-5 combines with J gene TRBJ1-1; tentatively, D is TRBD1 (5 bases). Looked up from germline, CDR1 is MNHEY and CDR2 is SVGAGI. V lost 0 bases to trimming and J lost 3 bases, with 14 bases between them. The CDR3 is 16 residues long.

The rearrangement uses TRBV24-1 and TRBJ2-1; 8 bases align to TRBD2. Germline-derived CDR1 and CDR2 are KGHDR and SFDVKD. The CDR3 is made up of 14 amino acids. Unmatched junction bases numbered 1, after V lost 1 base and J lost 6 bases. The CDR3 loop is CATSDFGTSNEQFF. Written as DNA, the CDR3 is TGTGCCACCAGTGATTTTGGGACTAGCAATGAGCAGTTCTTC.